This T cell receptor beta chain was recovered during a study of shared clonotypes between healthy human individuals. Study summary: Used for every donor were three CD4 naive, three CD4 memory, two CD8 naive and one CD8 memory plate.

V was cut by 11 bases and J by 4 bases, with 10 bases left in between. This CDR3 comprises 11 residues. Germline values: CDR1 LNHDA, CDR2 SQIVND (reference sequence). Points on this clone: Its cognate antigen is unknown.

Clones were sequenced by immunoSEQ multiplex PCR, and TCRdb holds only the in-frame ones, with some missing. This sample has under 650,000 clones, with around 96% found just once. Study-level findings and limits: Sequencing depth was expected to influence donor clonotype sharing. Tissue TCR repertoires likely differ from these blood-only repertoires.

The chain couples TRBV19 to TRBJ2-3; D is possibly TRBD1 or TRBD2 (5 bases each). The sequencing input was naive CD4+ T cells sorted from blood. Regarding subset: CD45RA+ positively selected. The sequence came from a woman aged 25 to 39 in good health. The CDR3 loop reads CAPGPSDTQYF. DNA for the CDR3: TGTGCCCCGGGGCCATCAGATACGCAGTATTTT.